This T cell receptor beta chain is from a study of Tregs in tolerant kidney transplant recipients. Study-level findings and limits: Changing PCR primers prevented nucleotide comparison between some patients' samples. Donor-specific Treg expansion exceeded global Treg expansion in tolerant patients, suggesting antigen drive.

This CDR3 is built from 16 residues. Germline values: CDR1 KGHSH, CDR2 LQKENI. CD4+CD25+CD127- Tregs, CD4+CD25- non-Tregs, CD4 and CD8 cells were sorted. In the case of this clone: Its target is not known. The read comes to an end 3 residues before the CDR3 does, leaving the germline J gene to fill in the end.

TCRdb's table, derived via immunoSEQ multiplex PCR, lists solely in-frame clones and lacks some. This sample contains about 52,000 clones. The sequences come from CD4+ T cells from blood, collected before the transplant. The clonotype originates from a human donor who received a combined kidney and bone marrow transplant. V is TRBV18 and J is TRBJ1-2; TRBD1 matches 8 bases. The covered CDR3 bases are TGTGCCAGCTCACCAAGTCAGGGGGCAGCCCGTGAGGGC. Translating it yields CASSPSQGAAREG. The entire CDR3 sequence reads CASSPSQGAAREGYTF.